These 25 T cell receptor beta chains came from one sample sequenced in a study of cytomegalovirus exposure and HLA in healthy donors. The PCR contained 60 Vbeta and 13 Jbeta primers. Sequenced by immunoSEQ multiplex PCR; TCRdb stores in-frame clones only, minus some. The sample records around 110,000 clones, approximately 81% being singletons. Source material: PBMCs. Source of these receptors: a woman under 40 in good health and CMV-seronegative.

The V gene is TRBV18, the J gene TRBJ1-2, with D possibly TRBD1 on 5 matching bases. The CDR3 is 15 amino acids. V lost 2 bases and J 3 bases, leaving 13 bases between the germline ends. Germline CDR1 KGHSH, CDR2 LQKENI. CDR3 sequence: CASSPAIAGHYGYTF. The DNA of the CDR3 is TGTGCCAGCTCACCAGCTATAGCGGGGCACTATGGCTACACCTTC. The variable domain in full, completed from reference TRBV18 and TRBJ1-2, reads NAGVMQNPRHLVRRRGQEARLRCSPMKGHSHVYWYRQLPEEGLKFMVYLQKENIIDESGMPKERFSAEFPKEGPSILRIQQVVRGDSAAYFCASSPAIAGHYGYTFGSGTRLTVV.

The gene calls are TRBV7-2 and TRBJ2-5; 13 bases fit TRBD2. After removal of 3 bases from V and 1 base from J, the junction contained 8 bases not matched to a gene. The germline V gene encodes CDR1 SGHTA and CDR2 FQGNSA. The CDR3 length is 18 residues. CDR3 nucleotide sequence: TGTGCCAGCAGCTTCCCTCCGGGACTAGCGGGGACCCAAGAGACCCAGTACTTC. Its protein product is CASSFPPGLAGTQETQYF.

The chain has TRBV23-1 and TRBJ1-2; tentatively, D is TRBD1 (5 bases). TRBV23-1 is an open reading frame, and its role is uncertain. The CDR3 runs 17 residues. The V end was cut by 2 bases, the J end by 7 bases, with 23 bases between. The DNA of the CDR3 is TGCGCCAGCAGTCAAGAGGTCAGGGTCCTAGGATTCGGTGGCTACACCTTC. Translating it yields CASSQEVRVLGFGGYTF.

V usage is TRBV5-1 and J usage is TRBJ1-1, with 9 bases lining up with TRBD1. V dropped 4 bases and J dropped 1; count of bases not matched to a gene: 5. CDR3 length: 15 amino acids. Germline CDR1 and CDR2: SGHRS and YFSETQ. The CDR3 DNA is TGCGCCAGCAGCCTTCGACAGGGGGAGAACACTGAAGCTTTCTTT. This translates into CASSLRQGENTEAFF. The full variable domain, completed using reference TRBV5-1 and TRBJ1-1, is KAGVTQTPRYLIKTRGQQVTLSCSPISGHRSVSWYQQTPGQGLQFLFEYFSETQRNKGNFPGRFSGRQFSNSRSEMNVSTLELGDSALYLCASSLRQGENTEAFFGQGTRLTVV.

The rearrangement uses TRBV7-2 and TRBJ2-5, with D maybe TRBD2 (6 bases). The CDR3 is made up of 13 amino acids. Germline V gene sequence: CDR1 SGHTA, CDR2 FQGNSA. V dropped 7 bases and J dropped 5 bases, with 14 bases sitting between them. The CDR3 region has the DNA TGTGCCAGCAATGAACTAGCTTGGGAGACCCAGTACTTC. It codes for CASNELAWETQYF.

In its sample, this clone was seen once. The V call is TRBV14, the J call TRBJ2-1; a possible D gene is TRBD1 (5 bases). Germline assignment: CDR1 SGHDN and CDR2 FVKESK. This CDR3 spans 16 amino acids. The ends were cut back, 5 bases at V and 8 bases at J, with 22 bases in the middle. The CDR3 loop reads CASSLPGNPRRDEQFF. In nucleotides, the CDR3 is TGTGCCAGCAGCTTACCAGGGAACCCCCGACGGGATGAGCAGTTCTTC. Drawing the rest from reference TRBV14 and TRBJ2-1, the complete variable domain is EAGVTQFPSHSVIEKGQTVTLRCDPISGHDNLYWYRRVMGKEIKFLLHFVKESKQDESGMPNNRFLAERTGGTYSTLKVQPAELEDSGVYFCASSLPGNPRRDEQFFGPGTRLTVL.

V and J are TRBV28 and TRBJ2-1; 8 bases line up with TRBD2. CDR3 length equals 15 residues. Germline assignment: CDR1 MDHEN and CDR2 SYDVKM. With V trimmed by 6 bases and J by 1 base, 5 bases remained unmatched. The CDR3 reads CASRETSESYNEQFF. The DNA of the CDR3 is TGTGCCAGCAGGGAGACTAGCGAATCCTACAATGAGCAGTTCTTC.

The CDR3 DNA follows: TGTGCCAGCAGTGACCCTAGCGGGAGGGGTAATGAGCAGTTCTTC. Protein sequence: CASSDPSGRGNEQFF. The V call is TRBV6-6, the J call TRBJ2-1; 12 bases align to TRBD2. The V gene end was trimmed by 5 bases and the J gene end by 7 bases; junction bases not matched to a gene: 6. This CDR3 comprises 15 residues. Germline loops: CDR1 MNHNY, CDR2 SVGAGI (reference sequence).

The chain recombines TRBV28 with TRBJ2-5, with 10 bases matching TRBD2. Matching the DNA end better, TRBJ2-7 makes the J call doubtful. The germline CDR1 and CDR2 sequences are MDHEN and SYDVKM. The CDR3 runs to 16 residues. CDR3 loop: CASRSPGTSDRYEQYF. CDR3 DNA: TGTGCCAGCAGATCTCCCGGGACTAGCGACCGATACGAGCAGTACTTC.

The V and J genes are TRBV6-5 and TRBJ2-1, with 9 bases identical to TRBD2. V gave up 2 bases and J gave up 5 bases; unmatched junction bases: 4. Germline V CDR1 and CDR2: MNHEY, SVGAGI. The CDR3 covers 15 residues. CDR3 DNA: TGTGCCAGCAGTTACACTAGCGGGCCAGACAATGAGCAGTTCTTC. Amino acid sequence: CASSYTSGPDNEQFF.

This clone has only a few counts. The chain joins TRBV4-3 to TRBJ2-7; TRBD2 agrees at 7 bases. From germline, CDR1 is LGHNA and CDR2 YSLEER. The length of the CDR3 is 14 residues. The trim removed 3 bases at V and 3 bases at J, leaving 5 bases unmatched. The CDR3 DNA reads TGCGCCAGCAGCCAGAGCGGGATGGTCTACGAGCAGTACTTC. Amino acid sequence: CASSQSGMVYEQYF.

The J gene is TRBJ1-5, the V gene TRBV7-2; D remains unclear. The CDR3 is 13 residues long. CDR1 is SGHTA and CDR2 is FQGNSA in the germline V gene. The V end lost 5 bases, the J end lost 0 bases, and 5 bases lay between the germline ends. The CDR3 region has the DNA TGTGCCAGCAGCCCTAGTAGCAATCAGCCCCAGCATTTT. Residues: CASSPSSNQPQHF.

CDR3 DNA: TGTGCCAGCAGGTCAAGACAGGGGCATGAGAATGGGGCCGGGGAGCTGTTTTTT. Translation gives CASRSRQGHENGAGELFF. The chain couples TRBV5-4 to TRBJ2-2; 8 bases align to TRBD1. Germline loops: CDR1 SGHNT, CDR2 YYREEE (reference sequence). The length of the CDR3 is 18 residues. Losses at the gene ends were 5 bases for V and 6 bases for J; bases not matched to a gene: 18.

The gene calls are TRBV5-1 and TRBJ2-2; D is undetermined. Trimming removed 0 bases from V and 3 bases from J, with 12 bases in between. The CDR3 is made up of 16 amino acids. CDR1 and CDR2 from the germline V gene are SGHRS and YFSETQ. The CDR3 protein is CASSLGHNKDTGELFF. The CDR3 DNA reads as TGCGCCAGCAGCTTGGGACACAACAAGGACACCGGGGAGCTGTTTTTT.

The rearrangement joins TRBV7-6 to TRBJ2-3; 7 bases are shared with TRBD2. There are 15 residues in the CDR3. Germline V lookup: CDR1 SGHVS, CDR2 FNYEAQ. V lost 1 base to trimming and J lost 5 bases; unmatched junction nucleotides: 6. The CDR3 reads CASSLVLGEGDTQYF. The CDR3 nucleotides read TGTGCCAGCAGCTTAGTACTAGGGGAGGGAGATACGCAGTATTTT.

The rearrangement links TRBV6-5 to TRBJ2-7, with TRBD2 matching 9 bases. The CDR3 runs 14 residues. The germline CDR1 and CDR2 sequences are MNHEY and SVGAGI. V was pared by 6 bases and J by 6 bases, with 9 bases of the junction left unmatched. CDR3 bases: TGTGCCAGCAGCTCGACTAGCGGACCGGTCGAGCAGTACTTC. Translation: CASSSTSGPVEQYF.

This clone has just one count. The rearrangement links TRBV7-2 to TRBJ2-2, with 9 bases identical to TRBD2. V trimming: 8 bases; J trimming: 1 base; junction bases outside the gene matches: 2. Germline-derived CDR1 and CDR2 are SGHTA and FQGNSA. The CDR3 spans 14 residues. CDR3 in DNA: TGTGCCAGCTCGACTAGCGGGAACACCGGGGAGCTGTTTTTT. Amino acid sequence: CASSTSGNTGELFF.

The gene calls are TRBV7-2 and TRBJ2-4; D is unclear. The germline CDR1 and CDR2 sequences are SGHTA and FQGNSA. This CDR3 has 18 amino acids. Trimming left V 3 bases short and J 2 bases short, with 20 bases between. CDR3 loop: CASSFSVEASYTKNIQYF. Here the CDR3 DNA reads TGTGCCAGCAGCTTTTCGGTCGAAGCGTCGTACACCAAAAACATTCAGTACTTC.

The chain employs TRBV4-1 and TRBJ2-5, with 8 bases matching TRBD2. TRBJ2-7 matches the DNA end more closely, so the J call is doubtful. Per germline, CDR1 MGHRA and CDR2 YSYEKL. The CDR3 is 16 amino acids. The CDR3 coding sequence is TGCGCCAGCAGCCAAGATCGGGGGGGATCTTCGTACGAGCAGTACTTC. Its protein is CASSQDRGGSSYEQYF.

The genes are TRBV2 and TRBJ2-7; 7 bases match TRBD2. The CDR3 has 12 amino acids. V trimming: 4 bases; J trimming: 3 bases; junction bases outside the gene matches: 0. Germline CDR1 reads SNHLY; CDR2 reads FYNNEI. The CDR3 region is CASSGGSYEQYF. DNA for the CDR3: TGTGCCAGCAGTGGCGGGAGCTACGAGCAGTACTTC.

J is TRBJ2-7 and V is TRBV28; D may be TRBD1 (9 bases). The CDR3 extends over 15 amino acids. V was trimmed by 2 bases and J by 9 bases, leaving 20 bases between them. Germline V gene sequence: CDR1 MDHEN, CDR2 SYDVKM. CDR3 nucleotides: TGTGCCAGCAGTTTAGACCGGGGGGGACAGGGAGCGCAGTACTTC. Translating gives CASSLDRGGQGAQYF.

CDR3 in amino acids: CASSPVRGQVGELFF. Written as DNA, the CDR3 is TGTGCCAGCAGCCCCGTTAGGGGGCAAGTCGGGGAGCTGTTTTTT. V and J are TRBV6-1 and TRBJ2-2; the match to TRBD1 covers 7 bases. Trimming at V came to 6 bases and at J to 7 bases, leaving 11 bases not matched to a gene. Germline V gene sequence: CDR1 MNHNS, CDR2 SASEGT. The length of the CDR3 is 15 residues.

CDR3 region: CASGQRESSNEQFF. The DNA for the CDR3 is TGTGCCAGCGGGCAGCGGGAGAGCTCCAATGAGCAGTTCTTC. This chain joins TRBV6-5 and TRBJ2-1, with TRBD2 matching 8 bases. The ends lost 8 bases at V and 6 bases at J; junction bases unmatched: 9. The CDR3 extends over 14 amino acids. Germline lookup yields CDR1 MNHEY and CDR2 SVGAGI.

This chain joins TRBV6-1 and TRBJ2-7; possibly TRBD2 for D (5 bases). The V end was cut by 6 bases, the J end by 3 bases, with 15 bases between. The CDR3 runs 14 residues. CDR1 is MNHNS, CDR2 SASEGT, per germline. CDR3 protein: CASRYRESGYEQYF. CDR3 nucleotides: TGTGCCAGCAGATACCGGGAATCGGGCTACGAGCAGTACTTC.

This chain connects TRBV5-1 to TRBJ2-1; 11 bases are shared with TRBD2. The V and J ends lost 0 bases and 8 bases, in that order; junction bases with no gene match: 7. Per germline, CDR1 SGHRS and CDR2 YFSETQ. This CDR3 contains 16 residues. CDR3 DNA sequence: TGCGCCAGCAGCTTGGTGGCTAGCGGGAGGTGGGATGAGCAGTTCTTC. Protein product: CASSLVASGRWDEQFF.